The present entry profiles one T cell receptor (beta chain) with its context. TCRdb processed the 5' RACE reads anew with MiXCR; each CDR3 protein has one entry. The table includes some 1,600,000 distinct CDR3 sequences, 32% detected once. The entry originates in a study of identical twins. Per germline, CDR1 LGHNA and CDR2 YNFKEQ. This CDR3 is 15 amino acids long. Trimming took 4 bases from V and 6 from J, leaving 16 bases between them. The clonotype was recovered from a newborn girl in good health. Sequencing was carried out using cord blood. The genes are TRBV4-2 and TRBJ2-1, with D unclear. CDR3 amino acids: CASSPRTQGRNEQFF. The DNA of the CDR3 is TGTGCCAGCAGCCCTCGGACGCAAGGCCGCAATGAGCAGTTCTTC.